Listed below are T cell receptor beta chains from one sample, sequenced in a study of T cells in tumors and immune-related adverse events. TCRdb's table, derived via immunoSEQ multiplex PCR, lists solely in-frame clones and lacks some. The sample shows about 220 clones, 90% to 95% of them seen only once. Sequenced material: tumor tissue, taken from a patient treated with anti-PD-1 therapy. Receptors were obtained from a female donor with metastatic renal cell carcinoma. The CDR3 runs from the conserved cysteine through the conserved F or W. D genes are given only for firm matches. A clone size is listed for some rows: how often the clone was seen (once, few, many), or a class if it is expanded.

j_gene	abundance	v_gene	d_gene	CDR3aa
TRBJ2-3	-	TRBV11-2	TRBD1	CASAVQQGARGDTQYF
TRBJ2-2	-	TRBV29-1	-	CSVATIVSGELFF
TRBJ2-3	-	TRBV19	-	CASSAARDGSTDTQYF
TRBJ1-2	-	TRBV28	TRBD1	CASSFLRGRRYGYTF
TRBJ1-5	-	TRBV6-5	TRBD1	CASSLTGTSNQPQHF
TRBJ2-3	once	TRBV5-4	-	CASSLDRAPSTDTQYF
TRBJ1-5	-	TRBV7-8	-	CASSSRPYSNQPQHF
TRBJ2-2	once	TRBV9	-	CASSVVNGELFF
TRBJ2-7	few	TRBV7-9	-	CASSLGLIYEQYF
TRBJ2-4	-	TRBV2	-	CASSLAKNIQYF
TRBJ2-7	-	TRBV7-2	-	CASSWGLEQYF
TRBJ2-1	-	TRBV12-5	TRBD1	CASGLVQTGFNEQFF
TRBJ2-3	-	TRBV4-2	TRBD2	CASSGRAGGLSDTQYF
TRBJ2-6	once	TRBV27	TRBD2	CASSLSRGSVYSGANVLTF
TRBJ2-3	-	TRBV6-1	TRBD2	CASSERASGRGTDTQYF
TRBJ1-2	once	TRBV5-4	-	CASNVSVPKTYGYTF
TRBJ2-1	-	TRBV4-2	-	CASSHFFAVARSYNEQFF
TRBJ1-5	once	TRBV7-9	-	CASSPQWGGRLDNQPQHF
TRBJ1-5	-	TRBV7-9	-	CASSMGSNQPQHF
TRBJ2-5	-	TRBV5-1	TRBD2	CASSTMTSGTPAETQYF
TRBJ1-6	-	TRBV6-1	-	CASSRNSPLHF
TRBJ2-3	-	TRBV18	-	CASSPPLGGTDTQYF
TRBJ1-1	-	TRBV7-9	-	CASSFVLNTEAFF
TRBJ1-5	-	TRBV5-1	TRBD1	CASSLGQGASQPQHF
TRBJ1-4	-	TRBV5-4	-	CASSPGRGDEKLFF
TRBJ2-3	-	TRBV7-2	TRBD1	CASSFGQVMYF
TRBJ2-5	-	TRBV7-9	-	CASSPEVGEDKKTQYF
TRBJ2-2	-	TRBV5-4	TRBD1	CASSPTGTNTGELFF
TRBJ1-2	-	TRBV15	-	CATSRGTDNNYGYTF
TRBJ2-5	once	TRBV10-3	TRBD1	CAISELMTGGRETQYF
TRBJ1-1	once	TRBV5-4	-	CASSLEKRTEAFF
TRBJ2-2	-	TRBV15	-	CATSRELLVNTGELFF
TRBJ1-1	hyperexpanded	TRBV7-9	-	CASSSAGHLNTEAFF
TRBJ1-2	-	TRBV11-3	-	CASSLEGHGYTF
TRBJ1-1	-	TRBV5-6	-	CASSLGTLNTEAFF
TRBJ1-1	-	TRBV4-2	-	CASSHLQRMNTEAFF
TRBJ2-1	-	TRBV20-1	-	CSALFNEQFF
TRBJ2-7	once	TRBV5-4	TRBD1	CASSLAGTASYEQYF
TRBJ1-1	-	TRBV20-1	-	CSATENTEAFF
TRBJ2-2	-	TRBV10-1	-	CASTSKTGELFF